This paragraph covers one T cell receptor (beta chain) sequence. What it recognizes is unknown. Looked up from germline, CDR1 is SGHDN and CDR2 is FVKESK. V was trimmed by 1 base and J by 0 bases, leaving 8 bases between them. The CDR3 consists of 15 residues. This entry comes from a study of T cell responses to AZD1222 COVID-19 vaccine. Repertoires were generated with immunoSEQ multiplex PCR, while TCRdb's copy carries only in-frame clones and drops some. The sample shows about 160,000 clones, just over 90% of them seen only once. Study-wide results and limits: Spike-spanning, vaccine-associated CD4 TCRs were dominant at 160-218 and 743-854. Clonal diversity was possibly underestimated, and the donors were mostly white British, with more females. Repertoire collection took place solely once the T cell response had peaked. Two doses of AZD1222 preceded a rise in Spike-specific TCR breadth and depth.

This chain uses TRBV14 with TRBJ2-3; unclear D gene. This TCR was recovered from an adult in good health. The sequencing used peripheral blood, collected on day 0 of MenACWY control vaccination. In nucleotides, the CDR3 is TGTGCCAGCAGCCAAGGGACGGCTAGCACAGATACGCAGTATTTT. This translates into CASSQGTASTDTQYF.